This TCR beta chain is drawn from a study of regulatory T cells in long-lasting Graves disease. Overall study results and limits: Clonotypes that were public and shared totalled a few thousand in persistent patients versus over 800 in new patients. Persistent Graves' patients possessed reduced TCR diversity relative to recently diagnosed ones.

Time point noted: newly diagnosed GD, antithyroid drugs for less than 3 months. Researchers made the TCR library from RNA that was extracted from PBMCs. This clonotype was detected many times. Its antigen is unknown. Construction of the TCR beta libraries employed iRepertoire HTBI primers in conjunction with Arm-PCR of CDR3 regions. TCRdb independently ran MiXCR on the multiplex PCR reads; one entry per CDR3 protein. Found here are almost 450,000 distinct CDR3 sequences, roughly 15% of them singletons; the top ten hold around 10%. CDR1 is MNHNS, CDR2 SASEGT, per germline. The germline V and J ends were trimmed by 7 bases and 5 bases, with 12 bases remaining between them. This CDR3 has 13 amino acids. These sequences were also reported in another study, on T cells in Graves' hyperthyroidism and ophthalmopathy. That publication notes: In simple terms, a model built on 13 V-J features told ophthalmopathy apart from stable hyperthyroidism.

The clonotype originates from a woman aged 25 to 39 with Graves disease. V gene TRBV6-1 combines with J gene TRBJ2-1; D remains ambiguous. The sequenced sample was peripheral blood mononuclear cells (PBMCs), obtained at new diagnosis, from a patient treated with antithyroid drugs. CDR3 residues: CASTSTEHNEQFF. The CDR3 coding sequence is TGTGCCAGCACCTCCACGGAGCACAATGAGCAGTTCTTC.